In this sample, the clone carrying this T cell receptor beta chain turned up once. The antigen is undetermined. Deletions cut 3 bases from V and 2 bases from J, with 8 bases between. The CDR3 extends over 13 amino acids. The V gene's germline CDR1 is SGHKS and CDR2 YYEKEE (reference sequence). The method was immunoSEQ multiplex PCR; TCRdb's version includes in-frame clones alone and lacks a portion of them. The sample records approximately 64,000 clones, roughly 90% being singletons. This sample was included in a study of T cells in localized non-small cell lung cancer. Study conclusions and caveats: Researchers found a median about 53 of the top 100 tumor clones in adjacent lung. Exceeding tumor, uninvolved adjacent lung had the highest T cell clonality.

This TCR came from a woman aged 40-69 years with stage I lung adenocarcinoma. Sequences were derived from peripheral blood, sampled before any cancer treatment. The chain uses TRBV5-5 and TRBJ2-5; maybe TRBD1 (6 bases). The CDR3: CASSSQGQETQYF. The CDR3 nucleotides read TGTGCCAGCAGCTCTCAGGGGCAAGAGACCCAGTACTTC.